This record concerns one T cell receptor (beta chain) sequence. No antigen is known for it. No base qualities exist here, and no much larger clone lies one base off it. The germline V gene yields SGDLS for CDR1 and YYNGEE for CDR2. A distance of 14 bases separates the germline ends of V and J, which lose 0 bases and 6 bases respectively. The CDR3 numbers 15 residues from cysteine through phenylalanine. Left in the record is the CDR3 DNA by itself, 45 bases read in frame from the first base. The Qiagen DNeasy kit was used to extract genomic DNA from unsorted PBMCs and from the negatively selected CD4+ and CD8+ fractions. TCR beta CDR3 regions were subjected to amplification by immunoSEQ multiplex PCR with primers that anneal to V and J segments. Amplification bias was minimized using a synthetic immune receptor repertoire, and residual bias was removed computationally after sequencing. As for the original processing: Custom Python scripts were used to quantify repertoire diversity as the Shannon entropy index. Unsorted, CD4+ and CD8+ repertoires were analyzed separately, except for combined analyses in which CD4+ and CD8+ sequences were merged in silico. Clonal expansion was defined as a frequency increase of at least 2-fold after treatment compared with C1D1, and clones undetected at baseline were assigned a pseudocount of 0.5. Clones with 0 or 1 copy at C1D1 were defined as singleton clones, while clones with 2 or more copies were defined as non-singleton clones. Clones expanded in unsorted samples were annotated as CD4+, CD8+ or unknown by matching protein sequences in sorted samples from the same patient. Wilcoxon tests on paired samples were used to test changes in diversity from C1D1 to C4D1. Imported from immuneACCESS, the table was reduced by TCRdb to in-frame sequences with V and J called. These copies leave out some clones; in studies compared against another copy, an unresolved V gene accounts for under half, and the cause of the remainder is not known. V and J calls plus clone size are reproduced from that table; the DNA served to infer D and trimming. The sample table contains 15,000 to 20,000 clones; only one count was recorded for 65% to 90% of them. 24% of the sample is taken by the ten largest.

This record belongs to a study of PD-1 blockade in classical Hodgkin lymphoma (dated by TCRdb to about 2020). As for the study more broadly: Nivolumab dosing was 3 mg/kg intravenously every 2 weeks, continuing until either disease progression or unacceptable toxicity. To define a peripheral blood immune signature of response to PD-1 blockade in classical Hodgkin lymphoma, the study combined TCR beta sequencing with CyTOF.

This specimen's time point label, per the study, means: cycle 1 day 1 (C1D1), immediately before nivolumab initiation. Every trial patient had relapsed after autologous stem cell transplantation, and cohorts A, B and C differed in prior brentuximab vedotin exposure. The trial cohort was composed of about 58 patients with relapsed/refractory classical Hodgkin lymphoma, for whom complete response, partial response or progressive disease was recorded as best overall response. Trial patients were treated with single-agent nivolumab in the multi-cohort phase II CheckMate 205 trial. Best overall response was determined by an independent review committee according to the 2007 International Working Group response criteria. PBMCs from the trial were collected at three points: immediately before nivolumab initiation (C1D1), and during therapy at cycle 2 day 1 and cycle 4 day 1. After peripheral blood was drawn into 8 mL Vacutainer Cell Preparation Tubes, PBMCs were isolated by centrifugation and then cryopreserved.

Here is what the overall study found, with its caveats: Newly diagnosed patients were reported to have lower baseline TCR diversity than healthy donors, and relapsed/refractory patients were reported to have lower baseline TCR diversity still. The study was limited to a single clinical trial cohort, and causes of repertoire differences, possibly disease activity or prior therapy, remained undefined. Baseline diversity similar to that of newly diagnosed patients was observed in trial patients achieving complete response, whereas significantly lower diversity was observed in partial responders and progressors. Diversity was lower in patients who began nivolumab less than 1 year after ASCT, so these patients were left out of later analyses to avoid confounding by immune reconstitution. A significant rise by C4D1 was seen in CD4+ but not CD8+ TCR diversity (p=0.0027 vs p=0.16), with the rise being most apparent in complete responders (p=0.02).

This TCR was sampled from a human donor with classical Hodgkin lymphoma. The chain is made from TRBV9 and TRBJ2-3, with TRBD1 as a weak D call on 6 bases. This specimen consisted of peripheral blood mononuclear cells (PBMCs), obtained at baseline. The CDR3 protein: CASSVGWGLRDTQYF. In nucleotides, the sequence is TGTGCCAGCAGCGTAGGATGGGGGCTGAGGGATACGCAGTATTTT.